This T cell receptor (beta chain) was identified in a study of T cell responses to AZD1222 COVID-19 vaccine. The CDR3 loop spans 10 amino acids. Study conclusions and caveats: The study reported that nearly half of spike-specific TCRs target unmutated variant regions.

Comment on this clone: The antigen is not known.

TCRdb's table, derived via immunoSEQ multiplex PCR, lists solely in-frame clones and lacks some. Here the sample spans approximately 180,000 clones, 90% being singletons. The chain couples TRBV21-1 to TRBJ1-5. TRBV21-1 is a documented pseudogene. This clonotype was sampled from an adult in good health. The material sequenced was peripheral blood, taken on day 0 of AZD1222 vaccination. In DNA form, the CDR3 reads TGTGCCAGTCGAAGTCAGCCCCAGCATTTT. Translation: CASRSQPQHF.